This entry concerns a single T cell receptor (beta chain). Authors' data handling: Estimation of nucleated cell counts was performed using reference gene primer amplification. The assay was immunoSEQ multiplex PCR, and TCRdb's table has in-frame clones only and misses some. The V and J calls and the clone size are those of that table, but D and trimming were determined from the DNA. The table lists 34,000 or so clones, roughly 87% of them singletons. The sample originates from a study of blood T cell repertoires in COVID-19. Across the whole study: Samples taken during acute and convalescent COVID-19 were collected in the United States, Italy and Spain. T cells, B-cell-depleted T cells, or PBMCs provided the cDNA or gDNA that served as material.

CDR1 LNHNV and CDR2 YYDKDF come from the germline V gene (reference sequence). V was pared by 1 base and J by 8 bases, with 17 bases between. CDR3 length: 15 amino acids. The V gene is TRBV15, the J gene TRBJ1-2, with a tentative D call TRBD1 (6 bases). This sequence was found in a man aged 50 to 60 with active or convalescent COVID-19. The specimen sequenced was peripheral blood. CDR3 region: CATSRGFRGAEGYTF. In nucleotides, the CDR3 is TGTGCCACCAGCAGAGGGTTCCGGGGGGCTGAGGGCTACACCTTC.